Below are 3 T cell receptor beta chains sequenced from a single sample in a study of Ad26.COV2.S vaccination and SARS-CoV-2 variants. As to treatment: around 19 received Ad26.COV2.S at low or high dose, single or two shots; several received placebo; per-sample allocation not given. The investigators took samples on day 63 after the first vaccine or placebo injection. Sequencing used immunoSEQ multiplex PCR; TCRdb keeps in-frame clones, though not all of them. This table holds a few hundred thousand clones, about nine tenths found once. The material sequenced was peripheral blood, taken in a trial of Ad26.COV2.S vaccine versus placebo. These TCRs come from a person between 18 and 65 years old who received the Ad26.COV2.S COVID-19 vaccine or a placebo.

This clone was picked up one time. This chain uses TRBV20-1 with TRBJ1-1; D is undetermined. The V and J ends lost 6 bases and 4 bases respectively, with 9 bases between them. Germline assignment: CDR1 DFQATT and CDR2 SNEGSKA (reference sequence). This CDR3 is built from 11 residues. CDR3 protein: CSANWGTEAFF. CDR3 DNA sequence: TGCAGTGCAAATTGGGGCACTGAAGCTTTCTTT.

CDR3 nucleotides: TGTGCCAGCCCACCCGGGACAGTGACCACTGAAGCTTTCTTT. It encodes CASPPGTVTTEAFF. The rearrangement uses TRBV6-5 and TRBJ1-1; TRBD1 matches 7 bases. Per germline, CDR1 MNHEY and CDR2 SVGAGI. The trim removed 8 bases at V and 4 bases at J, leaving 10 bases unmatched. The CDR3 extends over 14 amino acids.

With respect to this clone: Other nucleotide sequences in the sample specify the same CDR3. The V call is TRBV30, the J call TRBJ1-5; weak D call: TRBD1 (6 bases). CDR1 GTSNPN and CDR2 SVGIG come from the germline V gene (reference sequence). Trimming cost V 3 bases and J 5 bases, with 8 bases left between them. The length of the CDR3 is 12 residues. The DNA of the CDR3 is TGTGCCTGGAGCAGGGGCGATCAGCCCCAGCATTTT. Protein sequence: CAWSRGDQPQHF. The full variable domain, with the rest looked up from reference TRBV30 and TRBJ1-5, is SQTIHQWPATLVQPVGSPLSLECTVEGTSNPNLYWYRQAAGRGLQLLFYSVGIGQISSEVPQNLSASRPQDRQFILSSKKLLLSDSGFYLCAWSRGDQPQHFGDGTRLSIL.